The next 14 T cell receptor beta chains were all read from a single sample in a study of regulatory T cells in long-lasting Graves disease. The sample's time point: newly diagnosed GD, antithyroid drugs for less than 3 months. The TCR library used RNA extracted from PBMCs. According to the study, TCR beta libraries were built with iRepertoire HTBI primers and CDR3-region Arm-PCR. TCRdb re-derived calls from the multiplex PCR reads in MiXCR, one entry per CDR3 protein. The sample lists 400,000 to 500,000 distinct CDR3 sequences, about 14% occurring once. These data were also reused for a study on T cells in Graves' hyperthyroidism and ophthalmopathy.

The sequences come from peripheral blood mononuclear cells (PBMCs), collected at new diagnosis, from a patient treated with antithyroid drugs. The receptors originated from a woman aged 45 to 65 with Graves disease.

This clonotype occurred many times. CDR3: CASSPSRYEQYF. The CDR3 bases are TGTGCCAGCAGCCCCTCGAGATACGAGCAGTACTTC. V is TRBV28 and J is TRBJ2-7; D is unresolved. Germline V gene data show CDR1 as MDHEN and CDR2 as SYDVKM. V lost 6 bases, J lost 4 bases, and 10 bases lay in between. There are 12 residues in the CDR3. The variable domain in full, with the rest retrieved from reference TRBV28 and TRBJ2-7, is DVKVTQSSRYLVKRTGEKVFLECVQDMDHENMFWYRQDPGLGLRLIYFSYDVKMKEKGDIPEGYSVSREKKERFSLILESASTNQTSMYLCASSPSRYEQYFGPGTRLTVT.

This clonotype was picked up many times. V gene TRBV10-3 combines with J gene TRBJ2-1, with 8 bases that match TRBD2. V dropped 5 bases and J dropped 8; count of bases not matched to a gene: 20. This CDR3 is 18 amino acids long. Looked up from germline, CDR1 is ENHRY and CDR2 is SYGVKD. The CDR3 loop reads CAISSGWGSGKTFDEQFF. In DNA form, the CDR3 reads TGTGCCATCAGTAGTGGGTGGGGTAGCGGGAAGACTTTCGATGAGCAGTTCTTC.

In its sample, this clonotype was seen a few times. The chain couples TRBV6-1 to TRBJ2-5; TRBD2 aligns across 7 bases. CDR1 is MNHNS, CDR2 SASEGT, per germline. The CDR3 runs to 14 residues. The CDR3 bases are TGTGCGACGCTGAGAGGCGGGAGAGGTGAGACCCAGTACTTC. It translates to CATLRGGRGETQYF.

In its sample, this clonotype was seen many times. V usage is TRBV18 and J usage is TRBJ2-5; D gene unclear. The CDR3 loop spans 14 amino acids. Trimming cost V 0 bases and J 1 base, with 6 bases left between them. Per germline, CDR1 KGHSH and CDR2 LQKENI. CDR3 in DNA: TGTGCCAGCTCACCACCGGCAGGCCAAGAGACCCAGTACTTC. It encodes CASSPPAGQETQYF.

Only a few counts were recorded for this clonotype. V and J are TRBV5-1 and TRBJ1-2, with D unclear. Trimming left V 7 bases short and J 4 bases short, with 14 bases between. The CDR3 covers 13 residues. Germline V gene lookup returns CDR1 SGHRS and CDR2 YFSETQ. The CDR3 protein is CASCPAGSYGYTF. The CDR3 DNA follows: TGCGCCAGCTGCCCCGCGGGAAGCTATGGCTACACCTTC.

This clonotype was recorded many times. The chain is built from TRBV7-9 and TRBJ2-1, with TRBD2 identical over 11 bases. CDR1 is SEHNR, CDR2 FQNEAQ, per germline (reference sequence). Trimming cost V 5 bases and J 1 base; bases outside gene matches: 4. The CDR3 spans 16 residues. The CDR3 sequence: CASSPGLAVSYNEQFF. CDR3 sequence (DNA): TGTGCCAGCAGCCCGGGACTAGCGGTTTCCTACAATGAGCAGTTCTTC.

There are a few counts of this clonotype. The chain joins TRBV18 to TRBJ2-2; D is undetermined. The CDR3 is 13 amino acids. CDR1 and CDR2 (germline): KGHSH, LQKENI. Between the trimmed V and J ends, which lost 1 base and 6 bases, there was a span of 6 bases. The DNA for the CDR3 is TGTGCCAGCTCACCACTGGGGTCCGGGGAGCTGTTTTTT. Residues: CASSPLGSGELFF.

This clonotype was detected ten times or more. This chain uses TRBV5-1 with TRBJ2-7; 14 bases are a match to TRBD2. Looked up from germline, CDR1 is SGHRS and CDR2 is YFSETQ. The CDR3 is 15 amino acids. V lost 4 bases and J lost 5; bases outside the gene matches: 5. CDR3: CASSVGLAGGNEQYF. The DNA for the CDR3 is TGCGCCAGCAGCGTCGGACTAGCGGGAGGAAACGAGCAGTACTTC.

This sequence joins TRBV20-1 and TRBJ2-2, with 8 bases aligning to TRBD2. This CDR3 contains 14 residues. V shed 1 base and J 6 bases; nucleotides not matched to a gene: 4. Germline lookup yields CDR1 DFQATT and CDR2 SNEGSKA (reference sequence). DNA for the CDR3: TGCAGTGCTAGAGCGGGGGGGTTTGCCGGGGAGCTGTTTTTT. Translation gives CSARAGGFAGELFF.

This clonotype was counted at least ten times. The chain combines TRBV28 with TRBJ1-3; possibly TRBD1 for D (6 bases). V was shortened by 6 bases and J by 0 bases, with 12 bases between the two germline ends. The germline V gene encodes CDR1 MDHEN and CDR2 SYDVKM. CDR3 length: 15 amino acids. CDR3 amino acids: CASSPNRDSGNTIYF. CDR3 in DNA: TGTGCCAGCAGCCCCAACAGGGACTCTGGAAACACCATATATTTT.

The chain recombines TRBV5-1 with TRBJ2-5; D is possibly TRBD2 (5 bases). Germline V CDR1 and CDR2: SGHRS, YFSETQ. CDR3 length: 14 amino acids. V lost 4 bases to trimming and J lost 1 base, with 11 bases between them. CDR3 protein: CASSGGLVQETQYF. Written as DNA, the CDR3 is TGCGCCAGCAGCGGAGGACTGGTCCAAGAGACCCAGTACTTC.

There are many counts of this clonotype. V and J are TRBV5-1 and TRBJ1-1; the D is unclear. The CDR3 length is 13 residues. The V end lost 2 bases, the J end lost 3 bases, and 8 bases lay between the germline ends. Per the germline V gene, CDR1 is SGHRS and CDR2 is YFSETQ. The CDR3 nucleotides read TGCGCCAGCAGCTTTAGGGAAGACACTGAAGCTTTCTTT. Amino acids: CASSFREDTEAFF.

There are many counts of this clonotype. The chain uses TRBV28 and TRBJ2-3, with TRBD2 as a possible D gene (6 bases). The V end was cut by 6 bases, the J end by 5 bases, with 12 bases between. The CDR3 spans 13 residues. The germline gives CDR1 MDHEN, CDR2 SYDVKM. The CDR3 protein is CASSHGGLDTQYF. As DNA, the CDR3 is TGTGCCAGCAGCCACGGAGGGTTAGATACGCAGTATTTT.

The V and J genes are TRBV19 and TRBJ2-7; 7 bases line up with TRBD2. Germline V gene sequence: CDR1 LNHDA, CDR2 SQIVND (reference sequence). The CDR3 sequence is 15 residues long. The V segment lost 4 bases and the J segment 2 bases; nucleotides outside the gene matches: 8. The CDR3 reads CASSTTSVSTYEQYF. The CDR3 DNA reads as TGTGCCAGTAGTACAACTAGCGTTTCAACCTACGAGCAGTACTTC.